Each of the 21 T cell receptor beta chains below was sequenced from the same sample in a study of T cells expressing NK-cell markers. TCRdb reprocessed the 5' RACE reads, keeping one entry per CDR3 protein, no DNA. The sample includes 500,000 to 700,000 distinct CDR3 sequences. Sequencing was done on a sample of blood T cells: a sorted CD56 or NKG2C T cell subset, CD4+ or CD8+ T cells, or bulk PBMC T cells (not recorded which). The receptors come from a man aged 18-30 years in good health.

J is TRBJ2-2 and V is TRBV18; TCRdb's D call of TRBD2 is untestable without DNA. The CDR3 spans 14 residues. CDR1 is KGHSH and CDR2 is LQKENI in the germline V gene. The CDR3 loop is CASSPPRPAGELFF. The whole variable domain, filled in from reference TRBV18 and TRBJ2-2, reads NAGVMQNPRHLVRRRGQEARLRCSPMKGHSHVYWYRQLPEEGLKFMVYLQKENIIDESGMPKERFSAEFPKEGPSILRIQQVVRGDSAAYFCASSPPRPAGELFFGEGSRLTVL.

The chain employs TRBV29-1 and TRBJ2-1. The CDR3 has 12 residues. The germline V gene has CDR1 SQVTM and CDR2 ANQGSEA. The CDR3 here is CSVDYRLNEQFF.

The chain links TRBV9 to TRBJ2-3; TCRdb reports TRBD2, a call that lacks DNA to check it against. CDR3 length equals 15 residues. Germline lookup yields CDR1 SGDLS and CDR2 YYNGEE. CDR3: CASSSSGRAADTQYF.

The V gene is TRBV6-5, the J gene TRBJ1-4; TCRdb outputs TRBD1, but without DNA this stays unchecked. The CDR3 is 16 amino acids. CDR1 is MNHEY, CDR2 SVGAGI, per germline. The CDR3 sequence is CASSYDRESGNEKLFF.

The rearrangement uses TRBV29-1 and TRBJ2-1; TCRdb designates TRBD2, a call that cannot be tested without DNA. Germline-derived CDR1 and CDR2 are SQVTM and ANQGSEA. The CDR3 is 15 residues long. CDR3 sequence reads: CSVEFLAVSHNEQFF.

CDR3: CSAILAGVGDTQYF. The genes are TRBV20-1 and TRBJ2-3; TCRdb proposes TRBD2, but this gene call is untestable without DNA. CDR1 is DFQATT, CDR2 SNEGSKA, per germline (reference sequence). The CDR3 is 14 residues long.

This chain joins TRBV6-2 or TRBV6-3 and TRBJ2-1; as DNA is missing, the TRBD2 call by TCRdb cannot be tested. The V gene's germline CDR1 is MNHEY and CDR2 SVGEGT. The CDR3 covers 18 residues. The CDR3 is CASSYLSGTSGIYNEQFF.

The rearrangement joins TRBV20-1 to TRBJ2-2; the TCRdb call, TRBD2, lacks DNA for checking. The CDR3 is 17 residues long. Germline loops: CDR1 DFQATT, CDR2 SNEGSKA (reference sequence). The CDR3 here is CSARRPSGSDNTGELFF.

The chain couples TRBV20-1 to TRBJ2-7; TCRdb indicates TRBD2, and absent DNA this call remains unverified. Germline CDR1 reads DFQATT; CDR2 reads SNEGSKA (reference sequence). CDR3 size: 13 residues. CDR3 sequence: CSADRVGGGEQYF.

This rearrangement joins TRBV24-1 to TRBJ2-1; TCRdb's assignment of TRBD1 cannot be checked, as there is no DNA. Germline CDR1 and CDR2: KGHDR and SFDVKD. The CDR3 has 13 amino acids. The CDR3 is CATSETGTGFQFF.

The chain combines TRBV29-1 with TRBJ2-7. The germline CDR1 and CDR2 sequences are SQVTM and ANQGSEA. CDR3 length: 12 amino acids. CDR3 loop: CSYWSDSYEQYF.

The chain links TRBV5-6 to TRBJ2-7. Germline CDR1 is SGHDT and CDR2 is YYEEEE. The CDR3 has 14 amino acids. The CDR3 reads CASSLLGTTYEQYF.

This rearrangement joins TRBV20-1 to TRBJ2-7; TCRdb indicates TRBD1, and absent DNA this call remains unverified. CDR3 length equals 16 residues. CDR1 and CDR2 from the germline V gene are DFQATT and SNEGSKA (reference sequence). The CDR3 here is CSARRWTGIKTYEQYF.

This rearrangement joins TRBV15 to TRBJ2-7. This CDR3 contains 16 residues. The germline V gene encodes CDR1 LNHNV and CDR2 YYDKDF (reference sequence). CDR3 sequence: CATSRAGRSVSYEQYF.

The gene calls are TRBV19 and TRBJ2-1; TCRdb names TRBD1, which stays unverified in the absence of DNA. This CDR3 is 14 amino acids long. Germline V gene lookup returns CDR1 LNHDA and CDR2 SQIVND (reference sequence). The CDR3: CASTPPTGYNEQFF.

The CDR3 loop reads CATSDPTSGEQFF. The V and J genes are TRBV24-1 and TRBJ2-1; TCRdb selects TRBD2, and the lack of DNA leaves this call unchecked. The CDR3 has 13 amino acids. Germline V lookup: CDR1 KGHDR, CDR2 SFDVKD.

The V and J genes are TRBV28 and TRBJ1-1; without DNA, the TCRdb call of TRBD1 cannot be checked. In germline, CDR1 is MDHEN, CDR2 SYDVKM. The length of the CDR3 is 14 residues. CDR3 amino acids: CASSPPREQAEAFF.

This chain links TRBV27 with TRBJ1-4; TCRdb designates TRBD1, a call that cannot be tested without DNA. The CDR3 length is 15 residues. Germline CDR1 and CDR2: MNHEY and SMNVEV (reference sequence). This CDR3 is CASSLSGLGGGKLFF. The full variable domain, in which reference TRBV27 and TRBJ1-4 provide the parts outside the CDR3, is EAQVTQNPRYLITVTGKKLTVTCSQNMNHEYMSWYRQDPGLGLRQIYYSMNVEVTDKGDVPEGYKVSRKEKRNFPLILESPSPNQTSLYFCASSLSGLGGGKLFFGSGTQLSVL.

J is TRBJ2-2 and V is TRBV27; TCRdb picks TRBD2, but there is no DNA to check that call. Per the germline V gene, CDR1 is MNHEY and CDR2 is SMNVEV (reference sequence). There are 14 residues in the CDR3. CDR3: CASGRDGFTGELFF.

The V gene is TRBV12-3 or TRBV12-4, the J gene TRBJ1-4. The CDR3 spans 14 residues. CDR3: CASSLGRVDEKLFF.

The V call is TRBV10-3, the J call TRBJ2-1. This CDR3 comprises 15 residues. CDR1 is ENHRY and CDR2 is SYGVKD in the germline V gene. The CDR3 sequence: CAITVGLADGNEQFF.